The 31 T cell receptor beta chains presented below share a single source sample, sequenced in a study of human T cells and chemical hapten exposure. Time point denoted: patch test 1, 2 weeks after DPC sensitization. The sample's treatment: therapeutic diphenylcyclopropenone sensitization with weekly scalp DPC. TCRdb independently ran MiXCR on the RACE reads; one entry per CDR3 protein. The sample has roughly 380,000 distinct CDR3 sequences, more than 4.5% seen once; the top ten hold 2% to 2.5%. Sequenced material: whole blood, taken in connection with sensitization to the hapten diphenylcyclopropenone (DPC). These receptors were taken from a woman between 50 and 59 years old with alopecia areata. Some clones in this sample may be carry-over from other donors' samples.

The V and J genes are TRBV7-9 and TRBJ2-5; possible D gene TRBD2, 5 bases. V was trimmed by 3 bases and J by 1 base, leaving 9 bases between them. Per the germline V gene, CDR1 is SEHNR and CDR2 is FQNEAQ (reference sequence). CDR3 length: 14 amino acids. The CDR3 bases are TGTGCCAGCAGCTTGGGGAGCCTCCAAGAGACCCAGTACTTC. Amino acid sequence: CASSLGSLQETQYF.

This clonotype was seen many times. CDR3 amino acids: CASSQSSSLNTEAFF. The CDR3 DNA reads as TGTGCCAGCAGCCAAAGCAGTTCCTTGAACACTGAAGCTTTCTTT. The chain recombines TRBV3-1 with TRBJ1-1; D is undetermined. There are 15 residues in the CDR3. Germline CDR1 LGHDT, CDR2 YNNKEL (reference sequence). Trimming pared 2 bases from V and 0 bases from J, leaving 10 bases between.

There are many counts of this clonotype. The J gene is TRBJ1-6, the V gene TRBV6-5, with a tentative D call TRBD1 (6 bases). Germline loops: CDR1 MNHEY, CDR2 SVGAGI. The length of the CDR3 is 14 residues. Between the trimmed V and J ends, which lost 7 bases and 10 bases, there was a span of 17 bases. CDR3 amino acids: CASTLSGARSPLHF. DNA for the CDR3: TGTGCCAGCACCCTCTCAGGGGCGCGGTCACCCCTCCACTTT.

This clonotype was counted many times. J is TRBJ2-6 and V is TRBV28; D tentatively reads TRBD1 or TRBD2 (6 bases each). Per germline, CDR1 MDHEN and CDR2 SYDVKM. The V gene lost 7 bases and the J gene lost 2 bases, with 12 bases spanning the gap. The CDR3 spans 15 residues. CDR3 bases: TGTGCCAGCAACGCGGAGGGGGCTGGGGCCAACGTCCTGACTTTC. This encodes CASNAEGAGANVLTF.

There are many counts of this clonotype. The chain is built from TRBV29-1 and TRBJ2-7; D may be TRBD2 (6 bases). The germline V and J ends were trimmed by 2 bases and 7 bases, with 15 bases remaining between them. There are 13 residues in the CDR3. CDR1 SQVTM and CDR2 ANQGSEA come from the germline V gene. Here the CDR3 DNA reads TGCAGCGTTGAATTGGCGGGAACGGGGGAGCAGTACTTC. It yields the protein CSVELAGTGEQYF.

The chain links TRBV2 to TRBJ2-3; tentative D call: TRBD1 (5 bases). The length of the CDR3 is 15 residues. The V and J ends lost 6 bases and 0 bases respectively, with 13 bases between them. Germline V gene data show CDR1 as SNHLY and CDR2 as FYNNEI. CDR3 nucleotides: TGTGCCAGCAGCTTACAGGCCTCTAGCACAGATACGCAGTATTTT. It codes for CASSLQASSTDTQYF. Full variable domain (missing parts from reference TRBV2 and TRBJ2-3): EPEVTQTPSHQVTQMGQEVILRCVPISNHLYFYWYRQILGQKVEFLVSFYNNEISEKSEIFDDQFSVERPDGSNFTLKIRSTKLEDSAMYFCASSLQASSTDTQYFGPGTRLTVL.

V gene TRBV3-1 combines with J gene TRBJ1-1; possible D gene TRBD1, 6 bases. The germline V and J ends were trimmed by 0 bases and 3 bases, with 11 bases remaining between them. CDR1 is LGHDT and CDR2 is YNNKEL in the germline V gene (reference sequence). The CDR3 has 15 residues. CDR3 sequence (DNA): TGTGCCAGCAGCCAAGAAAGGGGGGTAGACACTGAAGCTTTCTTT. It codes for CASSQERGVDTEAFF.

In its sample, this clonotype was seen many times. This chain joins TRBV6-2 or TRBV6-3 and TRBJ2-7; maybe TRBD1 (5 bases). The CDR3 spans 12 residues. V gave up 6 bases and J gave up 7 bases, with 13 bases separating them. CDR1 is MNHEY, CDR2 SVGEGT, per germline. The DNA of the CDR3 is TGTGCCAGCAGACCAACAGGTGCGGAGCAGTACTTC. It is translated as CASRPTGAEQYF.

The rearrangement uses TRBV7-3 and TRBJ2-3; either TRBD1 or TRBD2 may fit D (6 bases each). The CDR3 is 15 residues long. The V end lost 4 bases, the J end lost 0 bases, and 11 bases lay between the germline ends. CDR1 SGHTA and CDR2 FQGTGA come from the germline V gene. CDR3 in DNA: TGTGCCAGCAGCTACACAGGGACTAGCACAGATACGCAGTATTTT. Its protein product is CASSYTGTSTDTQYF.

V and J are TRBV7-9 and TRBJ1-1; tentative D call: TRBD1 (5 bases). This CDR3 is built from 15 residues. V was pared by 2 bases and J by 0 bases, with 10 bases between. The germline gives CDR1 SEHNR, CDR2 FQNEAQ (reference sequence). CDR3 nucleotides: TGTGCCAGCAGCTTAATCAGACAGTTGAACACTGAAGCTTTCTTT. Its protein product is CASSLIRQLNTEAFF.

This clonotype has a count of ten or more. This sequence joins TRBV29-1 and TRBJ1-4, with TRBD1 matching over 7 bases. Trimming at V came to 6 bases and at J to 3 bases, leaving 4 bases not matched to a gene. There are 13 residues in the CDR3. From germline, CDR1 is SQVTM and CDR2 ANQGSEA. The CDR3 here is CSVADRANEKLFF. The CDR3 DNA reads as TGCAGCGTCGCTGACAGGGCTAATGAAAAACTGTTTTTT.

This clonotype turned up a few times. The chain combines TRBV2 with TRBJ1-4, with D unclear. The germline V gene encodes CDR1 SNHLY and CDR2 FYNNEI. The CDR3 is made up of 16 amino acids. V was trimmed by 2 bases and J by 7 bases, leaving 17 bases between them. The CDR3 coding sequence is TGTGCCAGCAGTGAAACGAGGTGGGGAGGTAGTGAAAAACTGTTTTTT. It codes for CASSETRWGGSEKLFF.

This clonotype was counted at least ten times. The J gene is TRBJ2-1, the V gene TRBV11-2; TRBD1 agrees at 10 bases. Germline lookup yields CDR1 SGHAT and CDR2 FQNNGV. The V and J ends lost 1 base and 6 bases, in that order; junction bases with no gene match: 6. The CDR3 contains 16 residues. The CDR3 sequence: CASSLVSGTGANEQFF. Here the CDR3 DNA reads TGTGCCAGCAGCTTAGTTTCCGGGACAGGGGCCAATGAGCAGTTCTTC. Full variable domain (outside the CDR3, taken from reference TRBV11-2 and TRBJ2-1): EAGVAQSPRYKIIEKRQSVAFWCNPISGHATLYWYQQILGQGPKLLIQFQNNGVVDDSQLPKDRFSAERLKGVDSTLKIQPAKLEDSAVYLCASSLVSGTGANEQFFGPGTRLTVL.

This clonotype occurred a few times. DNA of the CDR3: TGTGCCAGCAGGGCCACAGGGCCACGCTATGGCTACACCTTC. It codes for CASRATGPRYGYTF. The gene calls are TRBV6-1 and TRBJ1-2; tentative D call: TRBD1 (6 bases). V was pared by 6 bases and J by 4 bases, with 15 bases between. The CDR3 has 14 amino acids. Per germline, CDR1 MNHNS and CDR2 SASEGT.

This clonotype was counted at least ten times. The chain couples TRBV28 to TRBJ2-7, with 8 bases aligning to TRBD1. The germline CDR1 and CDR2 sequences are MDHEN and SYDVKM. With 8 bases clipped from V and 7 bases from J, the junction kept 22 bases outside the gene matches. The CDR3 totals 17 residues. This chain's CDR3 is CASQPGVTRTGQREQYF. CDR3 coding DNA: TGTGCCAGCCAGCCCGGGGTTACGAGGACAGGGCAAAGGGAGCAGTACTTC.

V usage is TRBV7-2 and J usage is TRBJ2-7; 11 nucleotides align to TRBD2. The CDR3 is 18 residues long. V shed 2 bases, J shed 2 bases, and the junction held 11 bases outside the gene matches. Germline V CDR1 and CDR2: SGHTA, FQGNSA. This CDR3 reads CASSLNPSTSGSPYEQYF. The CDR3 coding sequence is TGTGCCAGCAGCTTAAATCCGAGTACTAGCGGGAGCCCCTACGAGCAGTACTTC.

The table lists this clonotype with many counts. The CDR3 nucleotides read TGTGCCAGCAGCGCGGCGGAGGAACAGGGATCGCTGAACACTGAAGCTTTCTTT. It translates to CASSAAEEQGSLNTEAFF. The J gene is TRBJ1-1, the V gene TRBV9, with D tentatively TRBD1 (6 bases). The CDR3 has 18 residues. Germline CDR1 is SGDLS and CDR2 is YYNGEE. V lost 3 bases and J lost 0, with 21 bases in between.

At least ten counts were recorded for this clonotype. The chain employs TRBV5-1 and TRBJ2-3; the D gene is possibly TRBD2 (5 bases). Germline assignment: CDR1 SGHRS and CDR2 YFSETQ. This CDR3 is 15 amino acids long. V was trimmed by 0 bases and J by 1 base, leaving 9 bases between them. This CDR3 is CASSLDGSRTDTQYF. In DNA form, the CDR3 reads TGCGCCAGCAGCTTGGATGGGAGTCGCACAGATACGCAGTATTTT.

At least ten counts were recorded for this clonotype. The genes are TRBV7-9 and TRBJ1-2; perhaps TRBD1 as D (5 bases). The CDR3 totals 14 residues. Germline CDR1 reads SEHNR; CDR2 reads FQNEAQ (reference sequence). Deletions cut 5 bases from V and 0 bases from J, with 10 bases between. The CDR3 is CASSRGTANYGYTF. CDR3 bases: TGTGCCAGCAGCCGTGGGACGGCTAACTATGGCTACACCTTC. Variable domain in full (rest from reference TRBV7-9 and TRBJ1-2): DTGVSQNPRHKITKRGQNVTFRCDPISEHNRLYWYRQTLGQGPEFLTYFQNEAQLEKSRLLSDRFSAERPKGSFSTLEIQRTEQGDSAMYLCASSRGTANYGYTFGSGTRLTVV.

This clonotype showed up many times. The chain couples TRBV29-1 to TRBJ1-1; no firm D call. The germline V and J ends were trimmed by 3 bases and 0 bases, with 8 bases remaining between them. From germline, CDR1 is SQVTM and CDR2 ANQGSEA. The CDR3 covers 13 residues. The CDR3 DNA is TGCAGCGTTGAGAACAGCATGAACACTGAAGCTTTCTTT. Amino acid sequence: CSVENSMNTEAFF. Full variable domain (rest looked up from reference TRBV29-1 and TRBJ1-1): SAVISQKPSRDICQRGTSLTIQCQVDSQVTMMFWYRQQPGQSLTLIATANQGSEATYESGFVIDKFPISRPNLTFSTLTVSNMSPEDSSIYLCSVENSMNTEAFFGQGTRLTVV.

The sample holds many counts of this clonotype. The chain carries TRBV25-1 and TRBJ1-1, with a weak D call TRBD1 (5 bases). Trimming stripped 8 bases from V and 2 bases from J, with 15 bases between. Germline V CDR1 and CDR2: MGHDK, SYGVNS. This CDR3 has 14 amino acids. The CDR3 DNA sequence: TGTGCCAGCTCTTCTGGGGCAGTTAACACTGAAGCTTTCTTT. Translation: CASSSGAVNTEAFF.

This chain links TRBV29-1 with TRBJ1-1; no firm D call. Trimming took 4 bases from V and 5 from J, leaving 14 bases between them. Per the germline V gene, CDR1 is SQVTM and CDR2 is ANQGSEA. CDR3 length equals 13 residues. As DNA, the CDR3 is TGCAGCGTTGCGGCCAAGGAGGTTACTGAAGCTTTCTTT. Translation gives CSVAAKEVTEAFF.

This clonotype showed up just a few times. V and J are TRBV5-1 and TRBJ2-6; D is uncertain. Germline assignment: CDR1 SGHRS and CDR2 YFSETQ. The CDR3 is made up of 17 amino acids. V was trimmed by 0 bases and J by 0 bases, leaving 10 bases between them. The CDR3 region has the DNA TGCGCCAGCAGCTTGGAAGGCAGTCTCTCTGGGGCCAACGTCCTGACTTTC. Protein product: CASSLEGSLSGANVLTF.

This clonotype was recorded at least ten times. The chain joins TRBV11-2 to TRBJ2-1, with TRBD1 matching 10 bases. CDR1 is SGHAT, CDR2 FQNNGV, per germline. V was pared by 5 bases and J by 9 bases, with 7 bases of the junction left unmatched. The CDR3 is 14 residues long. CDR3 protein: CASSAGTGAGEQFF. CDR3 DNA sequence: TGTGCCAGCAGCGCGGGGACAGGGGCGGGTGAGCAGTTCTTC.

This clonotype appeared a few times. Germline is not matched at one junction end, which may reflect a read error. J is TRBJ2-7 and V is TRBV2; D is unresolved. Germline-derived CDR1 and CDR2 are SNHLY and FYNNEI. The CDR3 runs to 15 residues. CDR3 nucleotides: TGTGCCAGCAGCGAAGAAGAGACTTTCTCCTACGAGCAGTACTTC. Translation: CASSEEETFSYEQYF.

This clonotype was observed many times. The rearrangement links TRBV4-1 to TRBJ1-5; D is undetermined. This CDR3 is 15 amino acids long. Deletions cut 2 bases from V and 0 bases from J, with 8 bases between. Germline V gene sequence: CDR1 MGHRA, CDR2 YSYEKL. Written as DNA, the CDR3 is TGCGCCAGCAGCCAACTCAGGAATAGCAATCAGCCCCAGCATTTT. Its protein product is CASSQLRNSNQPQHF.

This clonotype has a count of ten or more. This chain joins TRBV11-2 and TRBJ2-1; 7 bases line up with TRBD2. The CDR3 covers 14 residues. Germline V lookup: CDR1 SGHAT, CDR2 FQNNGV. Trimming at V came to 5 bases and at J to 9 bases, leaving 10 bases not matched to a gene. In DNA, the CDR3 is TGTGCCAGCAGCGAGCGGGCGGGAGTTCCTGAGCAGTTCTTC. It yields the protein CASSERAGVPEQFF.

This chain links TRBV3-1 with TRBJ1-4, with D maybe TRBD1 (6 bases). This CDR3 region has 13 residues. CDR1 LGHDT and CDR2 YNNKEL come from the germline V gene (reference sequence). With 5 bases removed from V and 8 bases from J, the gap between germline ends came to 12 bases. The CDR3 region has the DNA TGTGCCAGCAGCTACCGGGACAACGAAAAACTGTTTTTT. Protein product: CASSYRDNEKLFF.

The table lists this clonotype with a few counts. The chain recombines TRBV20-1 with TRBJ1-1; possibly TRBD1 for D (5 bases). This CDR3 is built from 16 residues. The V gene lost 6 bases and the J gene lost 5 bases, with 25 bases spanning the gap. CDR1 and CDR2 from the germline V gene are DFQATT and SNEGSKA (reference sequence). The CDR3 loop is CSATGPDRPRWTEAFF. CDR3 nucleotides: TGCAGTGCCACGGGCCCCGACAGACCTCGATGGACTGAAGCTTTCTTT.

This clonotype was found many times. The chain links TRBV25-1 to TRBJ1-2; 7 nucleotides align to TRBD1. The CDR3 is 14 amino acids. J was trimmed by 7 bases and V by 6 bases; bases with no gene match: 11. The germline V gene encodes CDR1 MGHDK and CDR2 SYGVNS. The CDR3 DNA sequence: TGTGCCAGCAGAGGGACCGGACAGGACGCTGGCTACACCTTC. Its protein product is CASRGTGQDAGYTF.

This clonotype was counted at least ten times. J is TRBJ2-7 and V is TRBV20-1; D ambiguous. V shed 6 bases and J shed 1 base, with 10 bases lying between them. The CDR3 extends over 12 amino acids. In germline, CDR1 is DFQATT, CDR2 SNEGSKA (reference sequence). The CDR3 DNA reads as TGCAGTGCCCGGGCACGGTCCTACGAGCAGTACTTC. It yields the protein CSARARSYEQYF.